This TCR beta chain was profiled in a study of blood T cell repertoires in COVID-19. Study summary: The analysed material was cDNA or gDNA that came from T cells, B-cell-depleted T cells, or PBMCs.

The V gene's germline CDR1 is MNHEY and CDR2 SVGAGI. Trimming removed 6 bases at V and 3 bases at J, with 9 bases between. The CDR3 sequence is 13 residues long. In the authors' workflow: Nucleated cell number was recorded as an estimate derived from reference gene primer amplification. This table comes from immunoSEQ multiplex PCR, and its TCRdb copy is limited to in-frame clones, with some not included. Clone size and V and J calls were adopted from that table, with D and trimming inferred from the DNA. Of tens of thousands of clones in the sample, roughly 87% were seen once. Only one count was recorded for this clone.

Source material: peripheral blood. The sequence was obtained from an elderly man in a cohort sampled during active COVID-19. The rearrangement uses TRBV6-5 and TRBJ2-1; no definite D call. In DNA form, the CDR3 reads TGTGCCAGCAGAACCGGAGACTACAATGAGCAGTTCTTC. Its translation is CASRTGDYNEQFF.